The 19 T cell receptor beta chains given below trace back to one sample, sequenced in a study of blood T cell repertoires in COVID-19. The table came from immunoSEQ multiplex PCR; TCRdb's copy has only in-frame clones and leaves some out. The sample holds hundreds of thousands of clones, almost 90% seen once. Sequencing used PBMCs or T cells enriched from blood (not recorded which). The receptors here all came from a woman between 18 and 30 years old with acute COVID-19.

This clone was seen once. The rearrangement joins TRBV11-3 to TRBJ2-1, with D possibly being TRBD1 (5 bases). The CDR3 runs to 12 residues. V lost 3 bases to trimming and J lost 9 bases, with 9 bases between them. Germline lookup yields CDR1 SGHNT and CDR2 YENEEA. This CDR3 is CASSFGAGEQFF. The CDR3 coding sequence is TGTGCCAGCAGCTTTGGGGCCGGTGAGCAGTTCTTC.

The chain joins TRBV20-1 to TRBJ1-1, with 8 bases matching TRBD1. V shed 3 bases and J 2 bases; nucleotides not matched to a gene: 5. The CDR3 sequence is 14 residues long. CDR1 DFQATT and CDR2 SNEGSKA come from the germline V gene (reference sequence). The CDR3 coding sequence is TGCAGTGCTAGTCAGGGGGCGCAAAACACTGAAGCTTTCTTT. Translated, it gives CSASQGAQNTEAFF.

This clone was picked up one time. V gene TRBV19 combines with J gene TRBJ1-1; 12 bases match TRBD1. Trimming removed 4 bases from V and 4 bases from J; junction bases left unmatched: 7. The germline gives CDR1 LNHDA, CDR2 SQIVND (reference sequence). The CDR3 is 16 amino acids. In nucleotides, the CDR3 is TGTGCCAGTAGTACGGGACAGGGGGCAATTCGCACTGAAGCTTTCTTT. Its translation is CASSTGQGAIRTEAFF. Variable domain in full (rest from reference TRBV19 and TRBJ1-1): DGGITQSPKYLFRKEGQNVTLSCEQNLNHDAMYWYRQDPGQGLRLIYYSQIVNDFQKGDIAEGYSVSREKKESFPLTVTSAQKNPTAFYLCASSTGQGAIRTEAFFGQGTRLTVV.

The chain carries TRBV5-5 and TRBJ1-4, with D possibly being TRBD1 (6 bases). This CDR3 has 15 residues. The ends were cut back, 3 bases at V and 7 bases at J, with 16 bases in the middle. Germline V CDR1 and CDR2: SGHKS, YYEKEE (reference sequence). CDR3 region: CASSSPGGLGEKLFF. The CDR3 nucleotides read TGTGCCAGCAGCTCTCCGGGGGGGCTCGGTGAAAAACTGTTTTTT.

The chain employs TRBV27 and TRBJ1-2; weak D call: TRBD1 (5 bases). The V and J ends lost 0 bases and 2 bases respectively, with 10 bases between them. The germline V gene encodes CDR1 MNHEY and CDR2 SMNVEV (reference sequence). This CDR3 spans 15 amino acids. CDR3 region: CASSLSIQVNYGYTF. The DNA for the CDR3 is TGTGCCAGCAGTTTATCGATACAGGTCAACTATGGCTACACCTTC.

This CDR3 is CASRLRGGAGDDEQYF. The CDR3, as DNA: TGTGCCAGTCGTCTGCGGGGGGGGGCGGGGGACGACGAGCAGTACTTC. V and J are TRBV19 and TRBJ2-7; TRBD2 aligns across 9 bases. Germline loops: CDR1 LNHDA, CDR2 SQIVND (reference sequence). The CDR3 consists of 16 residues. J lost 5 bases, V lost 8 bases, and 16 bases had no gene match.

The chain has TRBV5-4 and TRBJ1-1, with 7 nucleotides matching TRBD1. The CDR3 sequence is 16 residues long. Germline CDR1 is SGHNT and CDR2 is YYREEE (reference sequence). V shed 0 bases, J shed 0 bases, and the junction held 5 bases outside the gene matches. The CDR3 is CASSLVQGTLNTEAFF. The CDR3 nucleotides are TGTGCCAGCAGCTTGGTACAGGGGACACTGAACACTGAAGCTTTCTTT.

This sequence joins TRBV18 and TRBJ2-1; TRBD2 aligns across 7 bases. From germline, CDR1 is KGHSH and CDR2 LQKENI. The trim removed 3 bases at V and 3 bases at J, leaving 8 bases unmatched. This CDR3 spans 16 amino acids. CDR3 residues: CASSPPSGEFYNEQFF. The CDR3 coding sequence is TGTGCCAGCTCACCCCCTAGCGGAGAGTTCTACAATGAGCAGTTCTTC.

The chain has TRBV12-5 and TRBJ2-5; TRBD1 matches at 9 bases. CDR3 length equals 16 residues. Unmatched junction bases numbered 10, after V lost 4 bases and J lost 4 bases. Per germline, CDR1 LGHNT and CDR2 FRNRAP. Here the CDR3 reads CASGSNYRGPGETQYF. DNA for the CDR3: TGTGCTAGTGGTTCCAACTACAGGGGGCCGGGAGAGACCCAGTACTTC.

The chain recombines TRBV23-1 with TRBJ2-7; 7 nucleotides match TRBD2. TRBV23-1 is assigned to the ORF class and has an uncertain function. V shed 0 bases, J shed 4 bases, and the junction held 6 bases outside the gene matches. The CDR3 length is 15 residues. Here the CDR3 DNA reads TGCGCCAGCAGTCAATCCAACGGGAGGAATTACGAGCAGTACTTC. Its translation is CASSQSNGRNYEQYF.

The J gene is TRBJ1-2, the V gene TRBV15, with unresolved D. This CDR3 is built from 13 residues. Between the trimmed V and J ends, which lost 0 bases and 8 bases, there was a span of 10 bases. Germline V lookup: CDR1 LNHNV, CDR2 YYDKDF (reference sequence). The chain's CDR3 is CATSRDKNRGYTF. CDR3 nucleotides: TGTGCCACCAGCAGAGATAAGAACAGAGGCTACACCTTC.

CDR3 sequence (DNA): TGTGCCAGCAGCCAGTCCGGGACACCTAACACTGAAGCTTTCTTT. Residues: CASSQSGTPNTEAFF. The chain recombines TRBV7-6 with TRBJ1-1; the D gene is possibly TRBD1 (6 bases). The CDR3 length is 15 residues. Germline CDR1 SGHVS, CDR2 FNYEAQ. Between the trimmed V and J ends, which lost 5 bases and 2 bases, there was a span of 15 bases.

The chain carries TRBV20-1 and TRBJ2-1; 9 bases map to TRBD1. With 3 bases clipped from V and 8 bases from J, the junction kept 11 bases outside the gene matches. There are 15 residues in the CDR3. The germline CDR1 and CDR2 sequences are DFQATT and SNEGSKA (reference sequence). CDR3 residues: CSASVPGQGNDEQFF. The CDR3 DNA follows: TGCAGTGCTAGTGTCCCGGGACAGGGTAACGATGAGCAGTTCTTC.

As regards this clone: At the DNA level, this CDR3 is encoded by other sequences in the same sample as well. The chain couples TRBV5-1 to TRBJ2-3, with D hard to call. Germline V gives CDR1 SGHRS, CDR2 YFSETQ. CDR3 length equals 14 residues. The V gene lost 0 bases and the J gene lost 0 bases, with 5 bases spanning the gap. This chain's CDR3 is CASSLGLSTDTQYF. The DNA for the CDR3 is TGCGCCAGCAGCTTGGGACTTAGCACAGATACGCAGTATTTT. Based on the CDR3 plus reference TRBV5-1 and TRBJ2-3, the full variable domain is KAGVTQTPRYLIKTRGQQVTLSCSPISGHRSVSWYQQTPGQGLQFLFEYFSETQRNKGNFPGRFSGRQFSNSRSEMNVSTLELGDSALYLCASSLGLSTDTQYFGPGTRLTVL.

This chain connects TRBV29-1 to TRBJ2-2, with 8 bases aligning to TRBD1. The J segment lost 4 bases and the V segment lost 4 bases, leaving 8 bases of the junction unmatched. The CDR3 loop spans 15 amino acids. Germline V gene sequence: CDR1 SQVTM, CDR2 ANQGSEA. CDR3 residues: CSVGTGRGPTGELFF. As DNA, the CDR3 is TGCAGCGTTGGTACCGGCAGGGGGCCCACCGGGGAGCTGTTTTTT.

The chain has TRBV14 and TRBJ1-2; D remains ambiguous. The CDR3 runs 13 residues. Deletions cut 4 bases from V and 0 bases from J, with 6 bases between. CDR1 and CDR2 (germline): SGHDN, FVKESK. CDR3 bases: TGTGCCAGCAGCCTTAAGCCTAACTATGGCTACACCTTC. Protein sequence: CASSLKPNYGYTF.

This clone was recorded a few times. V and J are TRBV4-1 and TRBJ2-7; 11 bases align to TRBD2. The CDR3 totals 15 residues. V gave up 5 bases and J gave up 2 bases; unmatched junction bases: 5. Per the germline V gene, CDR1 is MGHRA and CDR2 is YSYEKL. CDR3 DNA: TGCGCCAGCAGCAAAACTAGCGGGAGCGCCTACGAGCAGTACTTC. It encodes CASSKTSGSAYEQYF.

This clone came up once. This chain connects TRBV20-1 to TRBJ2-2, with 8 bases that match TRBD1. Germline loops: CDR1 DFQATT, CDR2 SNEGSKA (reference sequence). The CDR3 runs 14 residues. V gave up 3 bases and J gave up 1 base; unmatched junction bases: 1. CDR3 bases: TGCAGTGCTAGTGGGACAGGGAACACCGGGGAGCTGTTTTTT. Protein product: CSASGTGNTGELFF.

V and J are TRBV28 and TRBJ1-6; 7 nucleotides line up with TRBD1. After removal of 5 bases from V and 10 bases from J, the junction contained 11 bases not matched to a gene. This CDR3 contains 15 residues. Germline V lookup: CDR1 MDHEN, CDR2 SYDVKM. This chain's CDR3 is CASSTPDRSSSPLHF. The CDR3 region has the DNA TGTGCCAGCAGTACCCCGGACAGGTCGTCCTCACCCCTCCACTTT. Complete variable domain (other parts from reference TRBV28 and TRBJ1-6): DVKVTQSSRYLVKRTGEKVFLECVQDMDHENMFWYRQDPGLGLRLIYFSYDVKMKEKGDIPEGYSVSREKKERFSLILESASTNQTSMYLCASSTPDRSSSPLHFGNGTRLTVT.